This TCR beta chain was retrieved from a study of T-cell reconstitution after alpha-beta-depleted transplantation in children. This clonotype was counted many times. TCRbeta library preparation incorporated unique molecular identifiers. TCRdb fed the PCR reads into MiXCR, producing one record per CDR3 protein. The table has around 400,000 distinct CDR3 sequences, 11% seen once. CDR3 length: 16 amino acids. J lost 5 bases, V lost 4 bases, and 13 bases had no gene match. CDR1 is SGHRS, CDR2 YFSETQ, per germline. The material was PBMCs from the stem cell graft donor, obtained from the stem cell graft. The chain is built from TRBV5-1 and TRBJ2-3, with 7 bases aligning to TRBD2. This TCR was sampled from a human donor who donated a stem cell graft to a child with acute myeloid leukemia. CDR3 coding DNA: TGCGCCAGCAGCCCCCATGCGGCGGGAGCGGAAGATACGCAGTATTTT. It yields the protein CASSPHAAGAEDTQYF.